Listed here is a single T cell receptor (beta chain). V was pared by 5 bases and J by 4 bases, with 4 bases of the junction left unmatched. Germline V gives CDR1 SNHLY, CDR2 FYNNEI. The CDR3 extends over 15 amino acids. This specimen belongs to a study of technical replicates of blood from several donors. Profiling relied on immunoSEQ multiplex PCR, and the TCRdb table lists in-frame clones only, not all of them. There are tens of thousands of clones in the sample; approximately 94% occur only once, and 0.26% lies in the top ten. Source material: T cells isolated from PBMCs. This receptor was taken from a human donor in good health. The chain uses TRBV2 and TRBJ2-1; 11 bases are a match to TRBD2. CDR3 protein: CASSQGLAEYNEQFF. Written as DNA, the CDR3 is TGTGCCAGCAGTCAGGGACTAGCGGAATACAATGAGCAGTTCTTC.